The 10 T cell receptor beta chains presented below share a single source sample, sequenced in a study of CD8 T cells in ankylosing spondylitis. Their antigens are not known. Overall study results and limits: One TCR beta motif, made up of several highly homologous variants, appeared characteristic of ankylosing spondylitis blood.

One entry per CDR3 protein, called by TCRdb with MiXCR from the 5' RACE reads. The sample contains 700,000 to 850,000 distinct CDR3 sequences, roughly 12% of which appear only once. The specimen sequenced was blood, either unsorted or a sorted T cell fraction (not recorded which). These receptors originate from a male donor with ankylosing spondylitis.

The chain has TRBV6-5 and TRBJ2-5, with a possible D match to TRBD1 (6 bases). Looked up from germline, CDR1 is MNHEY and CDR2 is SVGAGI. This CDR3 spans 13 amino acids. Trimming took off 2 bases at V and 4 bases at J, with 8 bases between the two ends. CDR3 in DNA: TGTGCCAGCAGTTACCGACAGGCAGAGACCCAGTACTTC. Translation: CASSYRQAETQYF.

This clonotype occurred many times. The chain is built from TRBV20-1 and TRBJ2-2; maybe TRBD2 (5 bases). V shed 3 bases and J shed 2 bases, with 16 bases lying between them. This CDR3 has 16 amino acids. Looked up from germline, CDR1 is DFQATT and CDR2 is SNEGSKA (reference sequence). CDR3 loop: CSARRRATTNTGELFF. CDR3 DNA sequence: TGCAGTGCTAGGCGGCGGGCAACTACTAACACCGGGGAGCTGTTTTTT.

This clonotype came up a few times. The CDR3 sequence: CASSQPPGTGARFFLGDTQYF. The CDR3 DNA reads TGTGCCAGCAGCCAACCTCCGGGGACAGGGGCGCGATTCTTTCTTGGGGATACGCAGTATTTT. V usage is TRBV3-1 and J usage is TRBJ2-3; 10 bases line up with TRBD1. The CDR3 spans 21 residues. The germline V gene has CDR1 LGHDT and CDR2 YNNKEL (reference sequence). The V and J ends lost 2 bases and 6 bases, in that order; junction bases with no gene match: 23.

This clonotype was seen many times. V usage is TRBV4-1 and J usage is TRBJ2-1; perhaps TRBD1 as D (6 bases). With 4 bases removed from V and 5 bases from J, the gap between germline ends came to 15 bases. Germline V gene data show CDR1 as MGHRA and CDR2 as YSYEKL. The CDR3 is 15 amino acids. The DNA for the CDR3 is TGCGCCAGCAGCCTCTCATTCCGACAGGACAATGAGCAGTTCTTC. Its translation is CASSLSFRQDNEQFF.

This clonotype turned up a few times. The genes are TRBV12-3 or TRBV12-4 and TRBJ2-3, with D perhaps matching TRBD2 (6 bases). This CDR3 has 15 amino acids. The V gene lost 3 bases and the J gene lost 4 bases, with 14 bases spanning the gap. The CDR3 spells CASSFGDSRADTQYF. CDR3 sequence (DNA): TGTGCCAGCAGTTTTGGGGACTCCCGGGCAGATACGCAGTATTTT.

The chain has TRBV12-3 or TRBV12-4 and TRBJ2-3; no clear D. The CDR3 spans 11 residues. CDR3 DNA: TGTCCCTCTGCTGGGGCAGATACGCAGTATTTT. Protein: CPSAGADTQYF.

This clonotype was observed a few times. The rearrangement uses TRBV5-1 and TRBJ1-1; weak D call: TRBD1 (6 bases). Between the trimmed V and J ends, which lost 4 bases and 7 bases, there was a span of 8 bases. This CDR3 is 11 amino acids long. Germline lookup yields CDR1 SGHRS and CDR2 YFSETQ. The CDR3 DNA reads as TGCGCCAGCAGCCAACAGGGTGAAGCTTTCTTT. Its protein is CASSQQGEAFF.

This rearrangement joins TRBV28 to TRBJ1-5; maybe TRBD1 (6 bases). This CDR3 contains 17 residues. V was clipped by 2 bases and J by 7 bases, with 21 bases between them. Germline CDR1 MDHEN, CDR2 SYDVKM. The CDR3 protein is CASSLLPLIQGEQPQHF. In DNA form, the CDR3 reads TGTGCCAGCAGTTTACTACCTCTAATACAGGGTGAACAGCCCCAGCATTTT.

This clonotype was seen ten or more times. CDR3 residues: CSASAGGGYGYTF. DNA of the CDR3: TGCAGTGCTAGTGCAGGGGGTGGGTATGGCTACACCTTC. The gene calls are TRBV20-1 and TRBJ1-2, with 7 bases that match TRBD1. With V trimmed by 3 bases and J by 5 bases, 6 bases remained unmatched. The CDR3 loop spans 13 amino acids. CDR1 and CDR2 (germline): DFQATT, SNEGSKA (reference sequence).

DNA of the CDR3: TGTGCCAGCAGACCCCGGGGGGGCTCCTACGAGCAGTACTTC. Its protein is CASRPRGGSYEQYF. The chain carries TRBV6-1 and TRBJ2-7, with 8 bases that match TRBD2. V dropped 6 bases and J dropped 0; count of bases not matched to a gene: 4. Looked up from germline, CDR1 is MNHNS and CDR2 is SASEGT. CDR3 length equals 14 residues.